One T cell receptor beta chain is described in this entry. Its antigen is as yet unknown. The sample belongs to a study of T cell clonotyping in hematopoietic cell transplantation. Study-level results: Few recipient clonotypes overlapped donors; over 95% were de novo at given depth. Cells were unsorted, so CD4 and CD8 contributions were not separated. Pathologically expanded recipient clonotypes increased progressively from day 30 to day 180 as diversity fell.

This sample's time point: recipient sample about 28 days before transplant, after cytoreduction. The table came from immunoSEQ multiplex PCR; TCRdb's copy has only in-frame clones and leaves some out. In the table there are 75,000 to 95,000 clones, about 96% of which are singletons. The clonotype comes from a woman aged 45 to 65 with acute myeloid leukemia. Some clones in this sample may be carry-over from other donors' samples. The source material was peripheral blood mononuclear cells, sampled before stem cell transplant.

The CDR3, as DNA: TGTGCCAGCGACACAGTTGGGAGTTCCCACGATAGGTACGAGCAGTACTTC. It is translated as CASDTVGSSHDRYEQYF. The V call is TRBV21-1, the J call TRBJ2-7; the tabulated D call, TRBD2, remains unverified against the DNA. TRBV21-1 is assigned pseudogene status. The CDR3 extends over 17 amino acids.